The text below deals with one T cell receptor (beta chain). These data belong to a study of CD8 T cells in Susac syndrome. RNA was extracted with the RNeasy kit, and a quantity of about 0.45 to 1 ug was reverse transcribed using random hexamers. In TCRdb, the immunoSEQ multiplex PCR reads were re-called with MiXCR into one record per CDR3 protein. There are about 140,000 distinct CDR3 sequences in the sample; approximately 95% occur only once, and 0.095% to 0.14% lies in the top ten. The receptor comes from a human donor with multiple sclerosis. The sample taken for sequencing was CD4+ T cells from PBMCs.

CDR3 residues: CATSGGHSNQPQHF. CDR3 nucleotides: TGTGCCACCAGCGGGGGGCATAGCAATCAGCCCCAGCATTTT. The chain links TRBV24-1 to TRBJ1-5, with D tentatively TRBD1 (6 bases). Germline CDR1 is KGHDR and CDR2 is SFDVKD. Trimming left V 7 bases short and J 0 bases short, with 9 bases between. The CDR3 covers 14 residues.